The 26 T cell receptor beta chains given below trace back to one sample, sequenced in a study of early T cells in non-severe SARS-CoV-2 infection. MiXCR, run by TCRdb on the 5' RACE reads, gives a single entry per CDR3 protein. Seen here are about 43,000 distinct CDR3 sequences, approximately 10% observed once, and the top ten hold roughly 10%. Sequencing was carried out using whole blood. The receptors originated from an adult who was a healthcare worker with PCR-confirmed SARS-CoV-2 infection or an uninfected control (not recorded which).

The chain recombines TRBV6-5 with TRBJ2-7; D gene ambiguous. The germline gives CDR1 MNHEY, CDR2 SVGAGI. The CDR3 has 10 residues. Trimming removed 9 bases at V and 7 bases at J, with 10 bases between. The CDR3 loop is CASPPLEQYF. The CDR3 nucleotides are TGTGCCAGTCCCCCTTTAGAGCAGTACTTC.

The table lists this clonotype with many counts. The rearrangement joins TRBV20-1 to TRBJ2-1; D remains ambiguous. The CDR3 length is 15 residues. V was trimmed by 6 bases and J by 2 bases, leaving 17 bases between them. Looked up from germline, CDR1 is DFQATT and CDR2 is SNEGSKA (reference sequence). CDR3 DNA sequence: TGCAGTGCCGACACGACTGGCCGTACCTACAATGAGCAGTTCTTC. Amino acids: CSADTTGRTYNEQFF.

This clonotype appeared a few times. The genes are TRBV3-1 and TRBJ2-1; D is undetermined. Trimming removed 0 bases from V and 9 bases from J, with 3 bases in between. From germline, CDR1 is LGHDT and CDR2 YNNKEL (reference sequence). This CDR3 contains 11 residues. The CDR3 loop reads CASSQDFEQFF. The DNA for the CDR3 is TGTGCCAGCAGCCAAGATTTTGAGCAGTTCTTC.

This clonotype was recorded at least ten times. The V call is TRBV27, the J call TRBJ1-1; the match to TRBD1 covers 9 bases. Looked up from germline, CDR1 is MNHEY and CDR2 is SMNVEV (reference sequence). This CDR3 is built from 15 residues. Unmatched junction bases numbered 6, after V lost 6 bases and J lost 1 base. As DNA, the CDR3 is TGTGCCAGCAGCAGCCGGGACAGGGCGAACACTGAAGCTTTCTTT. It yields the protein CASSSRDRANTEAFF.

Of note for this clonotype: A much larger clone sits a single nucleotide away, making a read error possible. V gene TRBV19 combines with J gene TRBJ2-7; 7 positions match TRBD1. Germline lookup yields CDR1 LNHDA and CDR2 SQIVND (reference sequence). There are 11 residues in the CDR3. CDR3 protein: CASSQGDERYF. CDR3 coding DNA: TGTGCCAGTAGTCAGGGGGACGAGCGGTACTTC.

About this clonotype: This may stem from a read error, because a much larger clone lies one nucleotide away. The gene calls are TRBV3-1 and TRBJ2-7; no clear D gene. CDR3 length equals 14 residues. Trimming stripped 0 bases from V and 3 bases from J, with 9 bases between. Germline CDR1 reads LGHDT; CDR2 reads YNNKEL (reference sequence). Here the CDR3 DNA reads TGTGCCAGCAGCCAAGATTGCAGGAGCTACGAGCAGTACTTC. Translated: CASSQDCRSYEQYF.

The chain employs TRBV7-2 and TRBJ2-4, with D maybe TRBD2 (5 bases). V lost 8 bases, J lost 9 bases, and 14 bases lay in between. Germline-derived CDR1 and CDR2 are SGHTA and FQGNSA. CDR3 size: 12 residues. For the CDR3, the DNA is TGTGCCAGCGGAGCAGCCAGCGGCATTCAGTACTTC. It codes for CASGAASGIQYF.

This clonotype was picked up many times. The V call is TRBV9, the J call TRBJ2-3, with a possible D match to TRBD1 (5 bases). CDR1 and CDR2 from the germline V gene are SGDLS and YYNGEE. The CDR3 is 14 amino acids. The V and J ends lost 1 base and 2 bases respectively, with 8 bases between them. The CDR3 DNA reads TGTGCCAGCAGCGTACTGGACATCACAGATACGCAGTATTTT. Translated: CASSVLDITDTQYF.

This clonotype was seen ten or more times. The rearrangement links TRBV27 to TRBJ2-1; 10 nucleotides agree with TRBD2. The ends lost 4 bases at V and 7 bases at J; junction bases unmatched: 4. Germline V lookup: CDR1 MNHEY, CDR2 SMNVEV (reference sequence). The CDR3 sequence is 14 residues long. The CDR3 is CASSSQAGGNEQFF. CDR3 bases: TGTGCCAGCAGTTCCCAAGCGGGAGGGAATGAGCAGTTCTTC.

This clonotype was seen a handful of times. The V gene is TRBV7-9, the J gene TRBJ2-7, with D possibly being TRBD2 (6 bases). Germline lookup yields CDR1 SEHNR and CDR2 FQNEAQ (reference sequence). The CDR3 runs to 15 residues. With 3 bases removed from V and 4 bases from J, the gap between germline ends came to 16 bases. Here the CDR3 reads CASSFSFGGYYEQYF. The CDR3 DNA reads as TGTGCCAGCAGCTTTTCTTTCGGGGGTTATTACGAGCAGTACTTC.

The table lists this clonotype with many counts. CDR3 in DNA: TGCAGTGCTAGAGGGGGGGGTTTCCACGAGCAGTACTTC. Translating it yields CSARGGGFHEQYF. V usage is TRBV20-1 and J usage is TRBJ2-7; 7 bases fit TRBD2. V was clipped by 1 base and J by 5 bases; unmatched bases: 5. In germline, CDR1 is DFQATT, CDR2 SNEGSKA (reference sequence). The CDR3 covers 13 residues.

This clonotype appeared a few times. This chain connects TRBV12-3 or TRBV12-4 to TRBJ2-4; tentative D call: TRBD1 (7 bases). V lost 2 bases and J lost 0, with 14 bases in between. The CDR3 consists of 17 residues. CDR3: CASSLPQGDLAKNIQYF. In nucleotides, the CDR3 is TGTGCCAGCAGTTTACCCCAGGGGGACTTAGCCAAAAACATTCAGTACTTC.

The chain carries TRBV28 and TRBJ1-2; D unresolved. CDR1 is MDHEN, CDR2 SYDVKM, per germline. CDR3 length equals 12 residues. V shed 2 bases and J shed 8 bases, with 9 bases lying between them. The CDR3 region is CASSLGGLGYTF. CDR3 bases: TGTGCCAGCAGTTTAGGAGGGCTGGGCTACACCTTC.

This clonotype was detected only a few times. The chain carries TRBV20-1 and TRBJ1-2; 9 bases line up with TRBD1. Germline assignment: CDR1 DFQATT and CDR2 SNEGSKA (reference sequence). The V and J ends lost 6 bases and 4 bases, in that order; junction bases with no gene match: 6. The CDR3 has 13 amino acids. CDR3 residues: CSANPGQGYGYTF. In DNA, the CDR3 is TGCAGTGCAAATCCGGGACAGGGCTATGGCTACACCTTC.

This clonotype appeared many times. This sequence joins TRBV19 and TRBJ1-5; 8 nucleotides line up with TRBD1. The CDR3 consists of 15 residues. Germline CDR1 LNHDA, CDR2 SQIVND (reference sequence). V trimming: 3 bases; J trimming: 3 bases; junction bases outside the gene matches: 4. This chain's CDR3 is CASSIGTGFNQPQHF. CDR3 sequence (DNA): TGTGCCAGTAGTATTGGGACAGGTTTCAATCAGCCCCAGCATTTT. Based on the CDR3 plus reference TRBV19 and TRBJ1-5, the full variable domain is DGGITQSPKYLFRKEGQNVTLSCEQNLNHDAMYWYRQDPGQGLRLIYYSQIVNDFQKGDIAEGYSVSREKKESFPLTVTSAQKNPTAFYLCASSIGTGFNQPQHFGDGTRLSIL.

At least ten counts were recorded for this clonotype. The chain links TRBV12-3 or TRBV12-4 to TRBJ2-7, with 10 nucleotides matching TRBD1. The CDR3 length is 15 residues. Trimming at V came to 3 bases and at J to 3 bases, leaving 5 bases not matched to a gene. The CDR3: CASSFRGQGIYEQYF. The CDR3 coding sequence is TGTGCCAGCAGTTTTAGGGGACAGGGGATCTACGAGCAGTACTTC.

This clonotype was seen only a few times. V and J are TRBV4-2 and TRBJ2-2; tentative D call: TRBD2 (6 bases). This CDR3 has 15 amino acids. The V gene lost 2 bases and the J gene lost 8 bases, with 15 bases spanning the gap. The germline V gene has CDR1 LGHNA and CDR2 YNFKEQ. As DNA, the CDR3 is TGTGCCAGCAGCCAAACCCTAGGAGGGGCTGGGGAGCTGTTTTTT. The encoded protein is CASSQTLGGAGELFF.

The V gene is TRBV12-3 or TRBV12-4, the J gene TRBJ2-1; 8 bases map to TRBD1. The trim removed 0 bases at V and 7 bases at J, leaving 5 bases unmatched. There are 15 residues in the CDR3. CDR3 residues: CASSLAGTGGNEQFF. CDR3 sequence (DNA): TGTGCCAGCAGTTTAGCAGGGACAGGCGGAAATGAGCAGTTCTTC.

This clonotype has ten or more counts. The rearrangement uses TRBV19 and TRBJ2-7; D might be TRBD1 or TRBD2, each matching 5 bases. V lost 2 bases to trimming and J lost 2 bases, with 10 bases between them. CDR3 length equals 14 residues. Germline loops: CDR1 LNHDA, CDR2 SQIVND (reference sequence). The CDR3 loop is CASSINQGPYEQYF. DNA of the CDR3: TGTGCCAGTAGTATAAACCAGGGACCCTACGAGCAGTACTTC.

This clonotype came up many times. The gene calls are TRBV7-2 and TRBJ2-1; D is possibly TRBD2 (5 bases). V was shortened by 5 bases and J by 5 bases, with 19 bases between the two germline ends. Germline lookup yields CDR1 SGHTA and CDR2 FQGNSA. The CDR3 extends over 16 amino acids. In nucleotides, the CDR3 is TGTGCCAGCAGCCCCTCCCAGGAGGCCTCTCACAATGAGCAGTTCTTC. This codes for CASSPSQEASHNEQFF.

Here the CDR3 DNA reads TGTGCCAGCAGTTTGGGACAGGGATACTATAATTCACCCCTCCACTTT. Encoded protein: CASSLGQGYYNSPLHF. The chain employs TRBV27 and TRBJ1-6; 9 bases match TRBD1. The CDR3 has 16 amino acids. Germline CDR1 is MNHEY and CDR2 is SMNVEV (reference sequence). V trimming: 3 bases; J trimming: 3 bases; junction bases outside the gene matches: 3.

This clonotype appeared many times. The rearrangement links TRBV14 to TRBJ2-7; D is uncertain. Trimming cost V 3 bases and J 3 bases, with 18 bases left between them. The germline CDR1 and CDR2 sequences are SGHDN and FVKESK. The CDR3 is 16 residues long. Written as DNA, the CDR3 is TGTGCCAGCAGCCAGCTTGGACGAAACCCAAACTACGAGCAGTACTTC. It specifies CASSQLGRNPNYEQYF.

The V call is TRBV10-3, the J call TRBJ1-1; 11 nucleotides match TRBD1. V dropped 7 bases and J dropped 6; count of bases not matched to a gene: 4. Looked up from germline, CDR1 is ENHRY and CDR2 is SYGVKD. The CDR3 is 13 amino acids. The CDR3 region has the DNA TGTGCCATCACTCCGGACAGGGGGCCTGAAGCTTTCTTT. Its translation is CAITPDRGPEAFF.

The V call is TRBV3-1, the J call TRBJ1-1, with D unresolved. This CDR3 has 13 amino acids. Trimming left V 1 base short and J 4 bases short, with 7 bases between. Germline assignment: CDR1 LGHDT and CDR2 YNNKEL (reference sequence). The CDR3 is CASSQVSFTEAFF. The CDR3 region has the DNA TGTGCCAGCAGCCAAGTAAGCTTCACTGAAGCTTTCTTT.

In this sample, this clonotype turned up a few times. V and J are TRBV30 and TRBJ2-5; D not certain. CDR1 and CDR2 (germline): GTSNPN, SVGIG (reference sequence). The CDR3 has 13 amino acids. V was cut by 0 bases and J by 1 base, with 6 bases left in between. CDR3 bases: TGTGCCTGGAGTGTACTTAGCCAAGAGACCCAGTACTTC. Translating it yields CAWSVLSQETQYF.

This clonotype has ten or more counts. The chain has TRBV7-8 and TRBJ2-1, with D tentatively TRBD2 (6 bases). Germline V gives CDR1 SGHVS, CDR2 FQNEAQ. Trimming pared 6 bases from V and 6 bases from J, leaving 12 bases between. The length of the CDR3 is 13 residues. CDR3 in amino acids: CASRSSVGNEQFF. The CDR3 DNA sequence: TGTGCCAGCAGATCTAGCGTGGGCAATGAGCAGTTCTTC.